This passage covers 3 T cell receptor beta chains from one sample sequenced in a study of T cell repertoires in cytomegalovirus infection. These receptors' targets are unknown. TCRdb reprocessed the reads via MiXCR and lists one record per CDR3 protein. The profile shows around 800,000 distinct CDR3 sequences, approximately 30% of them singletons. The sequencing used cultured CD8+ T cells from PBMCs, collected from culture after CMV antigen stimulation. The receptor set was obtained from a human donor in good health (CMV status not recorded). Some clones in this sample may be carry-over from other donors' samples.

This clonotype appeared a few times. At one end, the junction sequence differs from germline, possibly due to a read error. The rearrangement joins TRBV7-7 to TRBJ2-2, with D possibly matching TRBD2 (5 bases). The CDR3 contains 12 residues. The germline V gene encodes CDR1 SSHAT and CDR2 FNYEAQ (reference sequence). The CDR3 DNA sequence: TGTGCTAGCAGCCAAGCTCGGGGAGAGCTGTTTTTT. Its protein is CASSQARGELFF.

This clonotype was picked up a small number of times. The chain employs TRBV7-9 and TRBJ2-7, with D tentatively TRBD1 (6 bases). The ends were cut back, 4 bases at V and 6 bases at J, with 7 bases in the middle. The CDR3 has 11 amino acids. Germline values: CDR1 SEHNR, CDR2 FQNEAQ (reference sequence). CDR3 in amino acids: CASSSRGEQYV. CDR3 in DNA: TGTGCCAGCAGCTCCAGGGGCGAGCAGTACGTC.

This clonotype was counted a few times. The rearrangement uses TRBV6-5 and TRBJ1-2; 7 bases map to TRBD1. The CDR3 is 14 amino acids. CDR1 and CDR2 from the germline V gene are MNHEY and SVGAGI. V gave up 6 bases and J gave up 4 bases; unmatched junction bases: 8. The CDR3 DNA is TGTGCCAGCAGACTAACAGGGGAAGGCTATGGCTACACCTTC. It is translated as CASRLTGEGYGYTF.